These 17 T cell receptor beta chains originate from one sample sequenced in a study of blood T cell repertoires in COVID-19. Sequencing was performed with immunoSEQ multiplex PCR; in TCRdb, only in-frame clones are kept and a portion is missing. The data contain tens of thousands of clones, 86% of them singletons. The sequencing sample was made of peripheral blood. These receptors were collected from a woman aged 55-69 years with acute or convalescent COVID-19.

The DNA for the CDR3 is TGTGCCATCGGCAACGGGAGTGTAGATACGCAGTATTTT. Its translation is CAIGNGSVDTQYF. This chain uses TRBV10-3 with TRBJ2-3, with D maybe TRBD2 (6 bases). Trimming removed 8 bases from V and 5 bases from J, with 14 bases in between. Germline V gene data show CDR1 as ENHRY and CDR2 as SYGVKD. CDR3 size: 13 residues.

Only a few counts were recorded for this clone. V and J are TRBV7-3 and TRBJ1-6; 8 nucleotides match TRBD1. In germline, CDR1 is SGHTA, CDR2 FQGTGA. Trimming at V came to 5 bases and at J to 5 bases, leaving 5 bases not matched to a gene. The CDR3 loop spans 15 amino acids. The CDR3 DNA reads as TGTGCCAGCAGCGCTCAGGGGGCGAATAATTCACCCCTCCACTTT. It translates to CASSAQGANNSPLHF.

This clone is a singleton in its sample. The chain links TRBV5-8 to TRBJ1-1; 8 nucleotides line up with TRBD1. The ends lost 4 bases at V and 0 bases at J; junction bases unmatched: 11. CDR3 size: 17 residues. Germline lookup yields CDR1 SGHTS and CDR2 YDEGEE. The CDR3 nucleotides are TGTGCCAGCAGCACCGGACAGGGACCTAAAATGAACACTGAAGCTTTCTTT. This codes for CASSTGQGPKMNTEAFF.

This chain joins TRBV27 and TRBJ2-1, with a weak D call TRBD2 (6 bases). This CDR3 comprises 17 residues. V lost 5 bases and J lost 2, with 19 bases in between. Germline V gives CDR1 MNHEY, CDR2 SMNVEV (reference sequence). CDR3 nucleotides: TGTGCCAGCAGTCCAAACCCCCGGGACTCTCCCTACAATGAGCAGTTCTTC. The encoded protein is CASSPNPRDSPYNEQFF.

The chain joins TRBV28 to TRBJ1-1; TRBD1 agrees at 7 bases. The CDR3 is 14 amino acids. V shed 6 bases, J shed 1 base, and the junction held 5 bases outside the gene matches. CDR1 is MDHEN, CDR2 SYDVKM, per germline. CDR3 nucleotide sequence: TGTGCCAGCAGACATCAGGGGGGGAACACTGAAGCTTTCTTT. This encodes CASRHQGGNTEAFF.

V gene TRBV7-9 combines with J gene TRBJ2-3; possibly TRBD1 for D (5 bases). Trimming pared 2 bases from V and 3 bases from J, leaving 12 bases between. This CDR3 region has 15 residues. The V gene's germline CDR1 is SEHNR and CDR2 FQNEAQ (reference sequence). CDR3 bases: TGTGCCAGCAGCTTAACAGGTGTGACAACAGATACGCAGTATTTT. Translating it yields CASSLTGVTTDTQYF.

This clone was seen once. The rearrangement uses TRBV9 and TRBJ2-1; 8 nucleotides line up with TRBD1. The V gene end was trimmed by 0 bases and the J gene end by 9 bases; junction bases not matched to a gene: 8. The CDR3 runs to 15 residues. Germline V gene sequence: CDR1 SGDLS, CDR2 YYNGEE. CDR3 protein: CASSVVQGAFVEQFF. CDR3 DNA sequence: TGTGCCAGCAGCGTAGTCCAGGGGGCTTTTGTTGAGCAGTTCTTC. The entire variable domain, with the rest obtained from reference TRBV9 and TRBJ2-1, is as follows: DSGVTQTPKHLITATGQRVTLRCSPRSGDLSVYWYQQSLDQGLQFLIQYYNGEERAKGNILERFSAQQFPDLHSELNLSSLELGDSALYFCASSVVQGAFVEQFFGPGTRLTVL.

This clone turned up a few times. The chain uses TRBV14 and TRBJ1-2; tentative D call: TRBD1 (5 bases). Trimming pared 1 base from V and 2 bases from J, leaving 8 bases between. The V gene's germline CDR1 is SGHDN and CDR2 FVKESK. The CDR3 has 14 residues. The CDR3 sequence: CASSQGTPNYGYTF. CDR3 sequence (DNA): TGTGCCAGCAGCCAAGGGACACCCAACTATGGCTACACCTTC.

The V call is TRBV5-1, the J call TRBJ2-1, with 11 bases fitting TRBD2. CDR1 SGHRS and CDR2 YFSETQ come from the germline V gene. With 5 bases clipped from V and 5 bases from J, the junction kept 6 bases outside the gene matches. The CDR3 length is 15 residues. The CDR3 reads CASRSLAGGNNEQFF. The CDR3 nucleotides read TGCGCCAGCAGATCCCTAGCGGGAGGTAACAATGAGCAGTTCTTC.

CDR3 region: CASRAGQGISEKLFF. In DNA form, the CDR3 reads TGTGCCAGCAGAGCTGGACAGGGTATAAGTGAAAAACTGTTTTTT. V is TRBV2 and J is TRBJ1-4; 8 bases align to TRBD1. Germline CDR1 SNHLY, CDR2 FYNNEI. This CDR3 region has 15 residues. Trimming at V came to 6 bases and at J to 7 bases, leaving 10 bases not matched to a gene.

The rearrangement uses TRBV5-1 and TRBJ2-7; 16 bases agree with TRBD2. The germline V gene has CDR1 SGHRS and CDR2 YFSETQ. This CDR3 spans 16 amino acids. Unmatched junction bases numbered 7, after V lost 4 bases and J lost 6 bases. The CDR3: CASSGGTSGRAGEQYF. The CDR3 DNA follows: TGCGCCAGCAGCGGGGGGACTAGCGGGAGGGCCGGCGAGCAGTACTTC. The full variable domain, its missing parts supplied by reference TRBV5-1 and TRBJ2-7, is KAGVTQTPRYLIKTRGQQVTLSCSPISGHRSVSWYQQTPGQGLQFLFEYFSETQRNKGNFPGRFSGRQFSNSRSEMNVSTLELGDSALYLCASSGGTSGRAGEQYFGPGTRLTVT.

V usage is TRBV14 and J usage is TRBJ1-5; TRBD1 might be the D (6 bases). The CDR3 contains 13 residues. Deletions cut 4 bases from V and 10 bases from J, with 14 bases between. In germline, CDR1 is SGHDN, CDR2 FVKESK. The CDR3 sequence is CASSRATGFPQHF. The CDR3, as DNA: TGTGCCAGCAGCCGTGCTACAGGGTTTCCCCAGCATTTT. Variable domain in full (rest from reference TRBV14 and TRBJ1-5): EAGVTQFPSHSVIEKGQTVTLRCDPISGHDNLYWYRRVMGKEIKFLLHFVKESKQDESGMPNNRFLAERTGGTYSTLKVQPAELEDSGVYFCASSRATGFPQHFGDGTRLSIL.

This chain connects TRBV28 to TRBJ1-6; 9 positions match TRBD1. V lost 2 bases to trimming and J lost 7 bases; unmatched junction nucleotides: 9. Germline loops: CDR1 MDHEN, CDR2 SYDVKM. The CDR3 runs to 17 residues. CDR3 region: CASSLEDPGTGNSPLHF. The DNA of the CDR3 is TGTGCCAGCAGTTTAGAGGACCCCGGGACAGGGAATTCACCCCTCCACTTT.

The chain joins TRBV24-1 to TRBJ1-2, with D tentatively TRBD1 (5 bases). Trimming left V 4 bases short and J 2 bases short, with 10 bases between. The CDR3 sequence is 14 residues long. Germline CDR1 and CDR2: KGHDR and SFDVKD. CDR3 coding DNA: TGTGCCACCAGTGACCAGGACAAGAACTATGGCTACACCTTC. The encoded protein is CATSDQDKNYGYTF.

Written as DNA, the CDR3 is TGTGCCAGTAGCCCGGACAGGAGGAACACTGAAGCTTTCTTT. Protein product: CASSPDRRNTEAFF. The rearrangement joins TRBV19 to TRBJ1-1; 7 bases fit TRBD1. The CDR3 sequence is 14 residues long. Germline CDR1 LNHDA, CDR2 SQIVND (reference sequence). V shed 6 bases and J 1 base; nucleotides not matched to a gene: 5.

The gene calls are TRBV5-4 and TRBJ1-2, with 7 bases that match TRBD1. Trimming cost V 1 base and J 8 bases; bases outside gene matches: 8. This CDR3 has 14 residues. Germline values: CDR1 SGHNT, CDR2 YYREEE (reference sequence). In nucleotides, the CDR3 is TGTGCCAGCAGCTTGACAGGGGAGAGGGGGGGCTACACCTTC. Its translation is CASSLTGERGGYTF.

The DNA for the CDR3 is TGCGCCAGCAGCCAAGGATTTACGGGTTACTATGGCTACACCTTC. This gives the protein CASSQGFTGYYGYTF. The J gene is TRBJ1-2, the V gene TRBV4-1; no clear D. CDR1 is MGHRA, CDR2 YSYEKL, per germline. Trimming took off 1 base at V and 3 bases at J, with 12 bases between the two ends. The CDR3 covers 15 residues.